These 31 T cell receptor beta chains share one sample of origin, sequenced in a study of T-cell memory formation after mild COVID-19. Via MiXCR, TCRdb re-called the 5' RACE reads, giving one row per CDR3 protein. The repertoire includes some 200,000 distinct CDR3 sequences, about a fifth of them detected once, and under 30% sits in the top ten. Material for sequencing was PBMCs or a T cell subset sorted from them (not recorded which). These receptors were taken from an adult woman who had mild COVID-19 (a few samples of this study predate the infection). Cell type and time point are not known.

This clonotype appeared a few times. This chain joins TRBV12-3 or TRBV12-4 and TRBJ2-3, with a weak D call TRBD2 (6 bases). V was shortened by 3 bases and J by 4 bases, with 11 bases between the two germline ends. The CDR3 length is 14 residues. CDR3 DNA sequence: TGTGCCAGCAGTTTGGGAGGCCGCTCAGATACGCAGTATTTT. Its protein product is CASSLGGRSDTQYF.

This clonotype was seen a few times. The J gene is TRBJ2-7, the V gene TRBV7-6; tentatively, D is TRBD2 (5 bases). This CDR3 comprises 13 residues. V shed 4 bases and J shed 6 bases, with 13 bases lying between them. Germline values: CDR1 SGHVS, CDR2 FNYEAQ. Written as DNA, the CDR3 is TGTGCCAGCAGCTCAGGACTGTATTTCGAGCAGTACTTC. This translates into CASSSGLYFEQYF.

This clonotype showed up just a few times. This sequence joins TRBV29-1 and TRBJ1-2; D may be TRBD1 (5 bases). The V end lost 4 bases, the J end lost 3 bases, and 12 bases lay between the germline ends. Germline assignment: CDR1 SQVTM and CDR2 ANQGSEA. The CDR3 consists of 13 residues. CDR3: CSVVGEWDYGYTF. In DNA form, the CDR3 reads TGCAGCGTTGTAGGGGAATGGGACTATGGCTACACCTTC. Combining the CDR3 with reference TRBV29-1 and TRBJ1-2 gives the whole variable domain SAVISQKPSRDICQRGTSLTIQCQVDSQVTMMFWYRQQPGQSLTLIATANQGSEATYESGFVIDKFPISRPNLTFSTLTVSNMSPEDSSIYLCSVVGEWDYGYTFGSGTRLTVV.

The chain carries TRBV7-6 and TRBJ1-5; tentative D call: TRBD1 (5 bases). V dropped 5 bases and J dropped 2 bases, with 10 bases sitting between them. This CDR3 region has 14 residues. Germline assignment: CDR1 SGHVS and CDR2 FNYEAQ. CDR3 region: CASSQGLGNQPQHF. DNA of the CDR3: TGTGCCAGCAGCCAGGGTTTGGGCAATCAGCCCCAGCATTTT.

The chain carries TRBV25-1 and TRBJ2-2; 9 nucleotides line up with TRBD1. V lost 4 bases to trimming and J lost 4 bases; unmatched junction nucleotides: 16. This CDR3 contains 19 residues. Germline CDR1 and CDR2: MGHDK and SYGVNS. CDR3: CASSVSTHRVTGGTGELFF. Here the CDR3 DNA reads TGTGCCAGCAGTGTGTCGACCCACCGAGTGACAGGGGGCACCGGGGAGCTGTTTTTT.

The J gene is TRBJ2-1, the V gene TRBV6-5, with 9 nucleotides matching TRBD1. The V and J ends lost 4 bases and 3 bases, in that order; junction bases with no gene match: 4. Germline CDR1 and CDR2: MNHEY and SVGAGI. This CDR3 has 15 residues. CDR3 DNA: TGTGCCAGCAGTTCGGGACAGGGAAACTACAATGAGCAGTTCTTC. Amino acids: CASSSGQGNYNEQFF.

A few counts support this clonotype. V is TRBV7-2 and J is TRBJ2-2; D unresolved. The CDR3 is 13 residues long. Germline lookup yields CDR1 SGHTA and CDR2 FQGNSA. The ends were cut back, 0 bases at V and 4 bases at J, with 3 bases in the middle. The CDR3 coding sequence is TGTGCCAGCAGCTTAGCGCGCACCGGGGAGCTGTTTTTT. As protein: CASSLARTGELFF.

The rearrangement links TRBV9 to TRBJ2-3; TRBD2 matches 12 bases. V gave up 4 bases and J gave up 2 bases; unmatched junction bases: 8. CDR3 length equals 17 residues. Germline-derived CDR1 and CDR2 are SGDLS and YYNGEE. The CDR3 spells CASSLGGTSGYTDTQYF. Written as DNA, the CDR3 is TGTGCCAGCAGCCTCGGAGGGACTAGCGGGTACACAGATACGCAGTATTTT.

CDR3 in DNA: TGCAGCGTTCAGTACCCAGGTCTTCTTTACGAGCAGTACTTC. Translation: CSVQYPGLLYEQYF. This sequence joins TRBV29-1 and TRBJ2-7; D ambiguous. The V gene lost 5 bases and the J gene lost 4 bases, with 18 bases spanning the gap. This CDR3 is built from 14 residues. The germline gives CDR1 SQVTM, CDR2 ANQGSEA.

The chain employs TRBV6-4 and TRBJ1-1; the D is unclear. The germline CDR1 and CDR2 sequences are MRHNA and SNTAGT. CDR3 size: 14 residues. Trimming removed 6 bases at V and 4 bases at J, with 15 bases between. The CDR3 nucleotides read TGTGCCAGCAGCCCGGACCCCGAGGGCACTGAAGCTTTCTTT. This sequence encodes CASSPDPEGTEAFF.

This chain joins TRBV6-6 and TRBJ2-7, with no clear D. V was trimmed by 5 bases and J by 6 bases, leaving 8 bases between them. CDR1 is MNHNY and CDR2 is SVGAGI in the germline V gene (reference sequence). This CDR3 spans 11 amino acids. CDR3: CASSDEGEQYF. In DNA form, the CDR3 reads TGTGCCAGCAGTGACGAAGGCGAGCAGTACTTC.

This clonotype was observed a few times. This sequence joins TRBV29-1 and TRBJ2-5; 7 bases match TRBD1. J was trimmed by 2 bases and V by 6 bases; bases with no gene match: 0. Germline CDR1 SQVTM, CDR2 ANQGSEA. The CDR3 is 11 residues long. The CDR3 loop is CSVGQQETQYF. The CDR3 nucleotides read TGCAGCGTGGGACAGCAAGAGACCCAGTACTTC.

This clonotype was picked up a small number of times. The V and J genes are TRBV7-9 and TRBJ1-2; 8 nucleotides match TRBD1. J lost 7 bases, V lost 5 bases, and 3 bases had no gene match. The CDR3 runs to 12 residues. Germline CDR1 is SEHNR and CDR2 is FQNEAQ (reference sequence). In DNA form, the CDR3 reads TGTGCCAGCAGCCGGACAGGGACTGGCTACACCTTC. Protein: CASSRTGTGYTF.

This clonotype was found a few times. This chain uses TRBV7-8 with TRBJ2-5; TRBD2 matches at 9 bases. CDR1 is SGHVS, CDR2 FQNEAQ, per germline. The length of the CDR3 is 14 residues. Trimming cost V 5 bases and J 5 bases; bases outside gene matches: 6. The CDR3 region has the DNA TGTGCCAGCAGCCTCGGGACTAGCTCTGAGACCCAGTACTTC. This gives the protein CASSLGTSSETQYF.

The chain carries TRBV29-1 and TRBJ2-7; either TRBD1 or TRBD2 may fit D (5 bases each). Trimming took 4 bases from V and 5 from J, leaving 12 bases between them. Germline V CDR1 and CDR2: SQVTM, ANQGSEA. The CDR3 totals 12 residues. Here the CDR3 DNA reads TGCAGCGTTGGGGACGGAGATAACGAGCAGTACTTC. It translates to CSVGDGDNEQYF.

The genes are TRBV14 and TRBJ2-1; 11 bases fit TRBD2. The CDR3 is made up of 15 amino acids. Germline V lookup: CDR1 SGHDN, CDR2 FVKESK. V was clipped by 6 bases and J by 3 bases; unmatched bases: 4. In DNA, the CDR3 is TGTGCCAGCAGACTTAGCGGGAGGGACTACAATGAGCAGTTCTTC. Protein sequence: CASRLSGRDYNEQFF.

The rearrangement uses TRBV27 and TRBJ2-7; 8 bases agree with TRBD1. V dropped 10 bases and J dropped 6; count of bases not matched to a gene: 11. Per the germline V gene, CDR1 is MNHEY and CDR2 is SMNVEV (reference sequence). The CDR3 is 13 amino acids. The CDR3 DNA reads TGTGCCATTGGGTTCCCAGGGGGCAGCGAGCAGTACTTC. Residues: CAIGFPGGSEQYF.

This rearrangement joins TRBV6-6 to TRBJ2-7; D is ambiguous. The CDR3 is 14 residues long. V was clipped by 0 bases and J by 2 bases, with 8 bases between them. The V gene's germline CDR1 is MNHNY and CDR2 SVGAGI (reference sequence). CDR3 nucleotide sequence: TGTGCCAGCAGTTACTCGAGCTTTACCTACGAGCAGTACTTC. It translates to CASSYSSFTYEQYF.

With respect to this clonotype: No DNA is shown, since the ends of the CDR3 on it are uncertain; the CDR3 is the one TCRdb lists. This chain's CDR3 is CASSFGPGQETQYF. The V gene is TRBV5-1, the J gene TRBJ2-5. Looked up from germline, CDR1 is SGHRS and CDR2 is YFSETQ. Including both end residues, the CDR3 is 14 amino acids long.

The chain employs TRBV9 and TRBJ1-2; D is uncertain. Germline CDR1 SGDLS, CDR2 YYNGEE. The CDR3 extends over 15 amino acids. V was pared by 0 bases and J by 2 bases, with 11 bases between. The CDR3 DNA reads TGTGCCAGCAGCGTAGCTCTTACGGTGAACTATGGCTACACCTTC. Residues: CASSVALTVNYGYTF.

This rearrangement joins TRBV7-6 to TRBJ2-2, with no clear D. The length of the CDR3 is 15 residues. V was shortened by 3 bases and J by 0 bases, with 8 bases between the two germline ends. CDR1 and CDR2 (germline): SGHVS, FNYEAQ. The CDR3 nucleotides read TGTGCCAGCAGCTTCGCAGGACCGAACACCGGGGAGCTGTTTTTT. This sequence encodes CASSFAGPNTGELFF.

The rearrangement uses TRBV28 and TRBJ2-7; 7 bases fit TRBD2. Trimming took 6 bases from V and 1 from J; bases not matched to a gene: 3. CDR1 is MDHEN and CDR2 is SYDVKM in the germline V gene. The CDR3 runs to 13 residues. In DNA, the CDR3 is TGTGCCAGCAGCTGGGGAGGGTCCTACGAGCAGTACTTC. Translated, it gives CASSWGGSYEQYF.

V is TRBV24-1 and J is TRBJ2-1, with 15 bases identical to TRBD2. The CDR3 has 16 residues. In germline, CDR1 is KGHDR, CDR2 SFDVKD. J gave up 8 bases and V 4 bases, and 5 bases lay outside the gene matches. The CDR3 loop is CATSEPGLAGGDEQFF. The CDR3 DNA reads TGTGCCACCAGTGAGCCGGGACTAGCGGGAGGCGATGAGCAGTTCTTC.

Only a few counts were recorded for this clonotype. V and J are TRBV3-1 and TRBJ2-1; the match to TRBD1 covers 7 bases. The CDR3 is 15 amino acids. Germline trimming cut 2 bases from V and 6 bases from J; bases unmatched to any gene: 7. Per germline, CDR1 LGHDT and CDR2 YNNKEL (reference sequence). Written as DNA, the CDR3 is TGTGCCAGCAGCCAAAACCCTTGGACAGGCAATGAGCAGTTCTTC. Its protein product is CASSQNPWTGNEQFF.

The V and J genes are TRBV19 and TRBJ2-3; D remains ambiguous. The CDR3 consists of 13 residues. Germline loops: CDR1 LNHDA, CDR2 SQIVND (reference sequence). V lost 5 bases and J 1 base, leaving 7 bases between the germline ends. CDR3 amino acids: CASSGDGTDTQYF. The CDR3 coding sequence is TGTGCCAGTAGTGGAGACGGCACAGATACGCAGTATTTT.

CDR3 residues: CASSPGTISPYEQYF. CDR3 nucleotides: TGCGCCAGCAGCCCCGGGACTATCTCCCCCTACGAGCAGTACTTC. V and J are TRBV5-1 and TRBJ2-7, with 7 nucleotides matching TRBD2. V lost 4 bases to trimming and J lost 2 bases; unmatched junction nucleotides: 9. CDR3 length: 15 residues. From germline, CDR1 is SGHRS and CDR2 YFSETQ.

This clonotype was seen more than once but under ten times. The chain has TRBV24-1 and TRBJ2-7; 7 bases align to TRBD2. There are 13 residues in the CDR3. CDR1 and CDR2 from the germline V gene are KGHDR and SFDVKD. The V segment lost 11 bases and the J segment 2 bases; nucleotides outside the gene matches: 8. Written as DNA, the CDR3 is TGTGCCATCGAGCGGGACGCCACCTACGAGCAGTACTTC. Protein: CAIERDATYEQYF.

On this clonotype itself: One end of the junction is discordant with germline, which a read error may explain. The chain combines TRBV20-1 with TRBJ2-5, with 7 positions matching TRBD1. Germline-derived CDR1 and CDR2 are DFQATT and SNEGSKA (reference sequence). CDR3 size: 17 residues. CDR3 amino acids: CSANLPQTGAREETHYF. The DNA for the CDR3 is TGCAGTGCAAACTTGCCCCAAACAGGGGCGAGGGAAGAGACCCATTACTTC.

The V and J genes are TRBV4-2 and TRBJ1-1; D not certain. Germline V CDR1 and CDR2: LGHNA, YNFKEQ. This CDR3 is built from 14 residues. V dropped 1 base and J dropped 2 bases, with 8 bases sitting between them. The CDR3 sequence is CASSQVEGNTEAFF. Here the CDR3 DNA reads TGTGCCAGCAGCCAAGTAGAGGGTAACACTGAAGCTTTCTTT.

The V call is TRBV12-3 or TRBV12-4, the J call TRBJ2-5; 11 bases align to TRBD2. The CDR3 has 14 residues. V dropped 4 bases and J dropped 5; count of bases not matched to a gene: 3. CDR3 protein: CASSSIAGGETQYF. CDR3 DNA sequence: TGTGCCAGCAGTTCTATAGCGGGAGGGGAGACCCAGTACTTC.

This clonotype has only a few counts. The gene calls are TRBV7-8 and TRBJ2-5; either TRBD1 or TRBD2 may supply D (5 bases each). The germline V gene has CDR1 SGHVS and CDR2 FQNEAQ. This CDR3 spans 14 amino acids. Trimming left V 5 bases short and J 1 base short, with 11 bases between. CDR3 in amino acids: CASSHGTIQETQYF. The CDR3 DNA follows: TGTGCCAGCAGCCACGGGACCATCCAAGAGACCCAGTACTTC.